A selection of T cell receptor beta chains follows, all from one sample in a study of CD8 T cells in ankylosing spondylitis. Each CDR3 protein gets one entry after TCRdb re-called the 5' RACE reads with MiXCR. The repertoire has under 300,000 distinct CDR3 sequences, 15% to 20% of them found once; the top ten carry around 33%. Sequenced input: blood, either unsorted or a sorted T cell fraction (not recorded which). These receptors were taken from a male donor with ankylosing spondylitis or in good health (not recorded which). Each CDR3 is given with its conserved first and last residue. D genes are given only for firm matches. Size values are once, few and many counts, or a class for expanded clones, and some rows have none.

V: TRBV7-2; J: TRBJ2-1; length: 14; size: NA; D: TRBD1; CDR3: CASSSETGVYEQFF; DNA: TGTGCCAGCAGCTCCGAGACAGGGGTATATGAGCAGTTCTTC
V: TRBV27; J: TRBJ2-7; length: 13; size: NA; D: TRBD2; CDR3: CASIGAGPYEQYF; DNA: TGTGCCAGCATAGGAGCGGGGCCCTACGAGCAGTACTTC
V: TRBV7-2; J: TRBJ1-6; length: 16; size: few; D: TRBD1; CDR3: CASSPRDWDRVSPLHF; DNA: TGTGCCAGCAGCCCCCGTGACTGGGACAGGGTATCACCCCTCCACTTT
V: TRBV20-1; J: TRBJ2-1; length: 13; size: NA; D: NA; CDR3: CSASRLDGDEQFF; DNA: TGCAGTGCTTCGAGGTTGGACGGGGATGAGCAGTTCTTC
V: TRBV6-2/TRBV6-3; J: TRBJ2-1; length: 20; size: few; D: TRBD2; CDR3: CASSYSIGLELAGGPNEQFF; DNA: TGTGCCAGCAGTTACTCGATTGGGCTTGAACTAGCGGGAGGCCCCAATGAGCAGTTCTTC
V: TRBV6-5; J: TRBJ1-2; length: 15; size: NA; D: TRBD1; CDR3: CASSYPRTGGFSYTF; DNA: TGTGCCAGCAGTTACCCACGGACAGGGGGATTTTCCTACACCTTC
V: TRBV6-2/TRBV6-3; J: TRBJ2-1; length: 15; size: many; D: TRBD2; CDR3: CASSLTSGGYNEQFF; DNA: TGTGCCAGCAGTTTGACTAGCGGGGGGTACAATGAGCAGTTCTTC
V: TRBV11-2; J: TRBJ2-2; length: 14; size: NA; D: NA; CDR3: CASSFELASGELFF; DNA: TGTGCCAGCAGCTTTGAACTAGCATCCGGGGAGCTGTTTTTT
V: TRBV5-5; J: TRBJ2-2; length: 14; size: many; D: NA; CDR3: CASSLVEDTGELFF; DNA: TGTGCCAGCAGCTTGGTAGAGGACACCGGGGAGCTGTTTTTT
V: TRBV24-1; J: TRBJ2-6; length: 14; size: NA; D: NA; CDR3: CATSPGTGANVLTF; DNA: TGTGCCACCAGCCCAGGGACTGGGGCCAACGTCCTGACTTTC
V: TRBV7-2; J: TRBJ1-5; length: 16; size: NA; D: NA; CDR3: CASSETVMTGNQPQHF; DNA: TGTGCCAGCAGCGAGACCGTCATGACGGGCAATCAGCCCCAGCATTTT
V: TRBV4-1; J: TRBJ2-7; length: 13; size: NA; D: NA; CDR3: CASSQATFYEQYF; DNA: TGCGCCAGCAGCCAAGCTACCTTCTACGAGCAGTACTTC
V: TRBV20-1; J: TRBJ2-7; length: 15; size: few; D: TRBD2; CDR3: CSASGSGMVGYEQYF; DNA: TGCAGTGCTAGTGGTAGCGGGATGGTGGGTTACGAGCAGTACTTC
V: TRBV7-9; J: TRBJ2-7; length: 14; size: NA; D: NA; CDR3: CASSFLPSTYEQYF; DNA: TGTGCCAGCAGCTTCTTACCTTCTACCTACGAGCAGTACTTC
V: TRBV11-1; J: TRBJ2-7; length: 15; size: NA; D: TRBD2; CDR3: CASSLGTSGREEQYF; DNA: TGTGCCAGCAGCTTAGGGACTAGCGGGAGGGAAGAGCAGTACTTC
V: TRBV7-3; J: TRBJ2-1; length: 15; size: many; D: NA; CDR3: CASSAPGTPVNEQFF; DNA: TGTGCCAGCAGCGCCCCGGGGACACCCGTCAATGAGCAGTTCTTC
V: TRBV27; J: TRBJ2-1; length: 14; size: NA; D: NA; CDR3: CASSFGRGYNEQFF; DNA: TGTGCCAGCAGTTTTGGCAGGGGTTACAATGAGCAGTTCTTC
V: TRBV12-3/TRBV12-4; J: TRBJ2-5; length: 14; size: many; D: NA; CDR3: CASSLQRAGETQYF; DNA: TGTGCCAGCAGTCTCCAGCGGGCGGGAGAGACCCAGTACTTC
V: TRBV6-5; J: TRBJ2-5; length: 15; size: NA; D: TRBD2; CDR3: CASSYSGLGGETQYF; DNA: TGTGCCAGCAGTTACTCGGGTCTGGGAGGGGAGACCCAGTACTTC
V: TRBV20-1; J: TRBJ2-7; length: 15; size: few; D: NA; CDR3: CSARDEISAAYEQYF; DNA: TGCAGTGCTAGAGATGAGATTAGCGCGGCCTACGAGCAGTACTTC
V: TRBV5-8; J: TRBJ1-5; length: 14; size: many; D: TRBD1; CDR3: CASSEGTGRQPQHF; DNA: TGTGCCAGCAGCGAAGGGACAGGGCGTCAGCCCCAGCATTTT
V: TRBV29-1; J: TRBJ2-7; length: 13; size: few; D: NA; CDR3: CSVQGGSSYEQYF; DNA: TGCAGCGTTCAAGGGGGAAGTTCCTACGAGCAGTACTTC
V: TRBV25-1; J: TRBJ2-7; length: 13; size: many; D: NA; CDR3: CASSEMGAYEQYF; DNA: TGTGCCAGCAGTGAAATGGGCGCCTACGAGCAGTACTTC
V: TRBV4-2; J: TRBJ2-7; length: 18; size: many; D: TRBD2; CDR3: CASSQDPAGTSGSYEQYF; DNA: TGTGCCAGCAGCCAAGATCCGGCCGGGACTAGCGGGAGTTACGAGCAGTACTTC
V: TRBV4-3; J: TRBJ2-7; length: 15; size: NA; D: NA; CDR3: CASSQGTRSVLEQYF; DNA: TGCGCCAGCAGCCAGGGGACACGGTCCGTCTTGGAGCAGTACTTC
V: TRBV4-1; J: TRBJ2-7; length: 15; size: NA; D: NA; CDR3: CASSQDPSGLYEQYF; DNA: TGCGCCAGCAGCCAAGACCCCTCGGGACTTTACGAGCAGTACTTC
V: TRBV12-3/TRBV12-4; J: TRBJ2-1; length: 17; size: NA; D: TRBD2; CDR3: CASRTSGRAGSYNEQFF; DNA: TGTGCCAGCAGGACTAGCGGGAGGGCCGGATCCTACAATGAGCAGTTCTTC
V: TRBV25-1; J: TRBJ2-7; length: 16; size: NA; D: TRBD1; CDR3: CASSELGGTGVGEQYF; DNA: TGTGCCAGCAGTGAATTGGGCGGGACAGGGGTAGGAGAGCAGTACTTC
V: TRBV14; J: TRBJ2-1; length: 15; size: few; D: TRBD1; CDR3: CASSGRQGANNEQFF; DNA: TGTGCCAGCAGCGGAAGACAGGGGGCGAACAATGAGCAGTTCTTC
V: TRBV7-2; J: TRBJ2-7; length: 12; size: many; D: NA; CDR3: CASTPGPSSQYF; DNA: TGTGCCAGCACCCCGGGACCTTCGTCTCAGTACTTC
V: TRBV29-1; J: TRBJ2-1; length: 15; size: NA; D: TRBD1; CDR3: CSVFFTDREYNEQFF; DNA: TGCAGCGTTTTTTTTACGGACAGGGAGTACAATGAGCAGTTCTTC
V: TRBV24-1; J: TRBJ2-1; length: 14; size: NA; D: NA; CDR3: CATRGGENYNEQFF; DNA: TGTGCCACACGAGGGGGAGAGAATTACAATGAGCAGTTCTTC
V: TRBV7-6; J: TRBJ2-7; length: 14; size: few; D: TRBD1; CDR3: CASSNRDRADEQYF; DNA: TGTGCCAGCAGCAACCGGGACAGGGCGGACGAGCAGTACTTC
V: TRBV29-1; J: TRBJ2-1; length: 15; size: NA; D: TRBD2; CDR3: CSVAPAAGNYNEQFF; DNA: TGCAGCGTCGCCCCAGCAGCGGGGAACTACAATGAGCAGTTCTTC
V: TRBV6-1; J: TRBJ1-3; length: 14; size: few; D: NA; CDR3: CASSEVVRSHTIYF; DNA: TGTGCCAGCAGTGAAGTCGTAAGGTCACACACCATATATTTT
V: TRBV20-1; J: TRBJ1-5; length: 13; size: many; D: NA; CDR3: CSARRLGDQPQHF; DNA: TGCAGTGCTAGACGCTTGGGGGATCAGCCCCAGCATTTT
V: TRBV29-1; J: TRBJ2-7; length: 13; size: NA; D: TRBD1; CDR3: CSVQGDRVFEQYF; DNA: TGCAGCGTTCAGGGGGACAGGGTTTTCGAGCAGTACTTC
V: TRBV15; J: TRBJ2-7; length: 13; size: few; D: NA; CDR3: CATSRDRPYEQYF; DNA: TGTGCCACCAGCAGGGACAGACCCTACGAGCAGTACTTC